The 10 T cell receptor beta chains below were found in one sample sequenced in a study of healthy donors' naive CD4 and CD8 T cells. A linear amplification protocol produced the TCR libraries from 500 ng of total RNA. TCRdb ran MiXCR on the reads and lists one entry per CDR3 protein. The data show around 200,000 distinct CDR3 sequences, with over 60% seen just once and 2.3% held by the top ten. Sequenced material: naive CD4+ and CD8+ T cells sorted from blood, pooled from several donors. These receptors all stem from a pool of human donors in good health; the sample pools cells from several healthy donors.

The genes are TRBV7-2 and TRBJ2-7; TRBD1 agrees at 7 bases. The CDR3 contains 14 residues. Unmatched junction bases numbered 11, after V lost 7 bases and J lost 5 bases. CDR1 is SGHTA, CDR2 FQGNSA, per germline. The CDR3 reads CASTALVGGNEQYF. The CDR3 DNA reads TGTGCCAGCACCGCTTTAGTAGGGGGCAACGAGCAGTACTTC.

In this sample, this clonotype turned up a few times. At one of its ends the junction is not consistent with the germline gene, which may arise from a read error. This rearrangement joins TRBV29-1 to TRBJ1-2; D is unresolved. This CDR3 spans 14 amino acids. Germline lookup yields CDR1 SQVTM and CDR2 ANQGSEA. Here the CDR3 DNA reads TGCAGCGTCGAAGCCTTTCCGCAGGCGTATGGCTACACCTTC. It specifies CSVEAFPQAYGYTF.

The chain couples TRBV19 to TRBJ1-1; 8 bases fit TRBD1. The V gene end was trimmed by 9 bases and the J gene end by 0 bases; junction bases not matched to a gene: 3. The CDR3 length is 13 residues. Germline CDR1 reads LNHDA; CDR2 reads SQIVND (reference sequence). The CDR3 region has the DNA TGTGCCAGCGGGACAGGAATGAACACTGAAGCTTTCTTT. It yields the protein CASGTGMNTEAFF.

The sample holds a few counts of this clonotype. This sequence joins TRBV7-9 and TRBJ1-1; D remains unclear. V lost 3 bases to trimming and J lost 1 base, with 6 bases between them. Germline CDR1 and CDR2: SEHNR and FQNEAQ (reference sequence). This CDR3 spans 13 amino acids. The CDR3 sequence is CASSLDPNTEAFF. The DNA for the CDR3 is TGTGCCAGCAGCTTGGACCCGAACACTGAAGCTTTCTTT. The variable domain in full, with the rest retrieved from reference TRBV7-9 and TRBJ1-1, is DTGVSQNPRHKITKRGQNVTFRCDPISEHNRLYWYRQTLGQGPEFLTYFQNEAQLEKSRLLSDRFSAERPKGSFSTLEIQRTEQGDSAMYLCASSLDPNTEAFFGQGTRLTVV.

The chain couples TRBV20-1 to TRBJ1-5, with 7 bases lining up with TRBD1. CDR1 and CDR2 (germline): DFQATT, SNEGSKA (reference sequence). This CDR3 has 18 residues. The junction had 16 bases not matched to a gene; V was cut back by 4 bases and J by 1 base. The CDR3 is CSATPLTGAWYSNQPQHF. CDR3 sequence (DNA): TGCAGTGCTACTCCCCTTACAGGGGCTTGGTACAGCAATCAGCCCCAGCATTTT.

This clonotype was detected only a few times. V usage is TRBV12-3 or TRBV12-4 and J usage is TRBJ2-7, with TRBD2 identical over 14 bases. CDR3 size: 18 residues. Trimming at V came to 2 bases and at J to 0 bases, leaving 6 bases not matched to a gene. Here the CDR3 reads CASSLPPGTSGSSYEQYF. DNA for the CDR3: TGTGCCAGCAGTTTACCCCCGGGGACTAGCGGGAGCTCCTACGAGCAGTACTTC.

V gene TRBV30 combines with J gene TRBJ1-2, with D possibly being TRBD1 (5 bases). V was pared by 0 bases and J by 7 bases, with 15 bases between. Per the germline V gene, CDR1 is GTSNPN and CDR2 is SVGIG (reference sequence). This CDR3 contains 14 residues. The CDR3 coding sequence is TGTGCCTGGAGTGTACTCGGCAGGGCGGGTGGCTACACCTTC. Amino acids: CAWSVLGRAGGYTF.

The V gene is TRBV11-2, the J gene TRBJ1-1; D perhaps matches TRBD1 (5 bases). Per the germline V gene, CDR1 is SGHAT and CDR2 is FQNNGV. This CDR3 has 12 residues. The V and J ends lost 5 bases and 8 bases respectively, with 12 bases between them. The DNA of the CDR3 is TGTGCCAGCAGCCCGCCGGGGCCCGAAGCTTTCTTT. Translated: CASSPPGPEAFF.

The V gene is TRBV27, the J gene TRBJ2-1, with 9 bases identical to TRBD1. Trimming at V came to 1 base and at J to 6 bases, leaving 7 bases not matched to a gene. This CDR3 region has 16 residues. CDR1 and CDR2 (germline): MNHEY, SMNVEV (reference sequence). The CDR3 spells CASSLWPGTGSNEQFF. The CDR3 nucleotides read TGTGCCAGCAGTTTATGGCCCGGGACAGGGAGCAATGAGCAGTTCTTC.

This clonotype has a handful of counts. The CDR3 sequence is CSVQTGNSPLHF. The CDR3 DNA reads TGCAGCGTCCAGACAGGGAATTCACCCCTCCACTTT. This chain connects TRBV29-1 to TRBJ1-6, with TRBD1 matching 7 bases. This CDR3 is built from 12 residues. The trim removed 6 bases at V and 7 bases at J, leaving 3 bases unmatched. Germline CDR1 is SQVTM and CDR2 is ANQGSEA.